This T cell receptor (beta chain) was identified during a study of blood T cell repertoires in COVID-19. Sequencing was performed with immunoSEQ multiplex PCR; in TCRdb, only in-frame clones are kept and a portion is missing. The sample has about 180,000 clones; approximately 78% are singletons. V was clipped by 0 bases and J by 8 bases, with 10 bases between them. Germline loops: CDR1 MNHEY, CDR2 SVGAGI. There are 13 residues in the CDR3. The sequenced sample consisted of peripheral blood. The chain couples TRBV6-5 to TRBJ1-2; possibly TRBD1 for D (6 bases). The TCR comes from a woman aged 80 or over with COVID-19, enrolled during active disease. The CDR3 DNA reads TGTGCCAGCAGTTACTCCCCAGGGGAGGGCTACACCTTC. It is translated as CASSYSPGEGYTF.